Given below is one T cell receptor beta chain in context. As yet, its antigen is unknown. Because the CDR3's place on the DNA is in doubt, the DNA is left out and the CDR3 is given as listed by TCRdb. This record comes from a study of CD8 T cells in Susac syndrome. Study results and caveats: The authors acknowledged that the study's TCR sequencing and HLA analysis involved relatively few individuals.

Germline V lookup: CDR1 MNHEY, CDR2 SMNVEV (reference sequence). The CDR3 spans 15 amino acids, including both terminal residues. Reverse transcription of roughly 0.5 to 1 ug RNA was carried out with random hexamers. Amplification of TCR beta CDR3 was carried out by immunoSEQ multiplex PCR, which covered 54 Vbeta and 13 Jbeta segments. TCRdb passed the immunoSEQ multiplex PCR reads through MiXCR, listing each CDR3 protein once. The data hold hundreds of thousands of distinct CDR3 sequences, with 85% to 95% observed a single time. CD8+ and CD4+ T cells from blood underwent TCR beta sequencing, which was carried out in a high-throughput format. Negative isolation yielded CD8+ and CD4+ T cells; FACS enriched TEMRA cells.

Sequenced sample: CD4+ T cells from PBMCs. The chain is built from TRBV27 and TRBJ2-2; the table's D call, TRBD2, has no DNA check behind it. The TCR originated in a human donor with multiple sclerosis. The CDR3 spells CASSLYFGGTGELFF.